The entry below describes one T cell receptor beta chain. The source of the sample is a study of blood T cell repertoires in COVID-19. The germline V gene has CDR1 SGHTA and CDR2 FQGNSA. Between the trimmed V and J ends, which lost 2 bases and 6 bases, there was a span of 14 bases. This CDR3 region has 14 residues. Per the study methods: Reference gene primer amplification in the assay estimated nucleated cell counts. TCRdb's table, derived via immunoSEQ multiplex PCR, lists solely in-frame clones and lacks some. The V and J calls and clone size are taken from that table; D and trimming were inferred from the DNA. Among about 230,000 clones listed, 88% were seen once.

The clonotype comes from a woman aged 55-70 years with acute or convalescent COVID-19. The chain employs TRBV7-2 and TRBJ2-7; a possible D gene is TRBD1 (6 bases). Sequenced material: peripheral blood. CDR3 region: CASSLKAGVVEQYF. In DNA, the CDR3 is TGTGCCAGCAGCTTAAAGGCAGGGGTGGTCGAGCAGTACTTC.